This record covers a single T cell receptor (beta chain). The source of the sample is a study of blood T cells in healthy people across ages. This CDR3 has 16 amino acids. Germline loops: CDR1 SNHLY, CDR2 FYNNEI. Between the trimmed V and J ends, which lost 2 bases and 0 bases, there was a span of 11 bases. The draw of peripheral blood yielded ten milliliters from each donor. A sample-barcoded 5' primer and a J-beta primer mix were used in a second PCR of roughly 6 to 11 cycles. Every cDNA molecule bore a tag from a template-switch adaptor containing 12 random nucleotides. TCRdb processed the 5' RACE reads anew with MiXCR; each CDR3 protein has one entry. Among hundreds of thousands of distinct CDR3 sequences listed, around a quarter were seen once. The sample also formed part of further work on T cells of mothers and their children. That study adds: Related pairs of mothers and children showed slightly higher, non-significant overlap versus unrelated pairs. It was observed that no persistent microchimeric T cell clones could be detected.

The sequence derives from a boy between 10 and 17 years old in good health. The rearrangement joins TRBV2 to TRBJ1-5; no reliable D call. Sequenced material: blood. This CDR3 reads CASSESGGHSNQPQHF. For the CDR3, the DNA is TGTGCCAGCAGTGAATCCGGTGGGCATAGCAATCAGCCCCAGCATTTT.